The 30 T cell receptor beta chains below were found in one sample sequenced in a study of blood T cell repertoires in COVID-19. Profiling relied on immunoSEQ multiplex PCR, and the TCRdb table lists in-frame clones only, not all of them. The profile shows roughly 250,000 clones, 84% of them singletons. The sequenced sample was peripheral blood. Source of these receptors: a man aged 50-60 years with active or convalescent COVID-19.

This chain links TRBV9 with TRBJ2-7; 11 nucleotides agree with TRBD1. The V and J ends lost 2 bases and 7 bases, in that order; junction bases with no gene match: 5. CDR3 size: 14 residues. The germline V gene encodes CDR1 SGDLS and CDR2 YYNGEE. In DNA form, the CDR3 reads TGTGCCAGCAGCGTGGGGACAGGGGGGTGGGAGCAGTACTTC. This gives the protein CASSVGTGGWEQYF.

The rearrangement joins TRBV30 to TRBJ2-5; 7 bases are shared with TRBD2. Per germline, CDR1 GTSNPN and CDR2 SVGIG (reference sequence). The J segment lost 4 bases and the V segment lost 8 bases, leaving 10 bases of the junction unmatched. The CDR3 is 13 residues long. CDR3 protein: CARGHPGGETQYF. DNA for the CDR3: TGTGCCCGCGGTCACCCGGGAGGAGAGACCCAGTACTTC.

The V and J genes are TRBV6-1 and TRBJ1-1, with D possibly TRBD1 on 5 matching bases. V lost 3 bases and J lost 1, with 12 bases in between. The CDR3 has 15 residues. Germline lookup yields CDR1 MNHNS and CDR2 SASEGT. CDR3 in amino acids: CASSDPGLANTEAFF. CDR3 sequence (DNA): TGTGCCAGCAGTGACCCGGGACTTGCGAACACTGAAGCTTTCTTT.

This sequence joins TRBV30 and TRBJ1-3; 7 bases are shared with TRBD1. V lost 5 bases and J lost 2; bases outside the gene matches: 6. Per the germline V gene, CDR1 is GTSNPN and CDR2 is SVGIG (reference sequence). The CDR3 consists of 14 residues. DNA of the CDR3: TGTGCCTGGGAGACAGGGAGAACTGGAAACACCATATATTTT. This sequence encodes CAWETGRTGNTIYF.

This clone was seen more than once but under ten times. The genes are TRBV29-1 and TRBJ1-4, with TRBD1 as a possible D gene (5 bases). Germline CDR1 reads SQVTM; CDR2 reads ANQGSEA. V was pared by 6 bases and J by 4 bases, with 18 bases between. This CDR3 is built from 15 residues. Written as DNA, the CDR3 is TGCAGCGTGGCCCCGCGGGGGTCGGGTAATGAAAAACTGTTTTTT. As protein: CSVAPRGSGNEKLFF.

The chain couples TRBV5-4 to TRBJ1-1, with 9 positions matching TRBD1. Per the germline V gene, CDR1 is SGHNT and CDR2 is YYREEE (reference sequence). The CDR3 is 14 amino acids. With 4 bases clipped from V and 5 bases from J, the junction kept 6 bases outside the gene matches. CDR3 bases: TGTGCCAGCAGCCTCCGGGACAGGGCGACTGAAGCTTTCTTT. The encoded protein is CASSLRDRATEAFF.

The chain recombines TRBV29-1 with TRBJ2-5, with TRBD1 matching 11 bases. With V trimmed by 7 bases and J by 2 bases, 3 bases remained unmatched. Germline-derived CDR1 and CDR2 are SQVTM and ANQGSEA. The length of the CDR3 is 13 residues. The CDR3 nucleotides are TGCAGCGCATGGGACAGGGGGCAAGAGACCCAGTACTTC. Protein product: CSAWDRGQETQYF.

The chain uses TRBV7-2 and TRBJ1-5; D possibly corresponds to TRBD1 (5 bases). V lost 7 bases to trimming and J lost 0 bases, with 13 bases between them. The germline V gene encodes CDR1 SGHTA and CDR2 FQGNSA. The CDR3 sequence is 15 residues long. The CDR3 nucleotides read TGTGCCAGCACCGACAGACGGAATAGCAATCAGCCCCAGCATTTT. It specifies CASTDRRNSNQPQHF.

The chain carries TRBV7-2 and TRBJ2-5; TRBD2 matches 12 bases. The germline gives CDR1 SGHTA, CDR2 FQGNSA. J was trimmed by 5 bases and V by 4 bases; bases with no gene match: 8. This CDR3 is 16 amino acids long. As DNA, the CDR3 is TGTGCCAGCAGCTCCCATGCTAGCGGGGGGGAGGAGACCCAGTACTTC. Protein sequence: CASSSHASGGEETQYF.

The V call is TRBV11-2, the J call TRBJ2-2, with D maybe TRBD2 (5 bases). This CDR3 contains 14 residues. The germline gives CDR1 SGHAT, CDR2 FQNNGV. Deletions cut 2 bases from V and 8 bases from J, with 12 bases between. CDR3 DNA sequence: TGTGCCAGCAGCTTAATAGAGGGCAGTGGGGAGCTGTTTTTT. Protein product: CASSLIEGSGELFF.

This clone was observed once. This chain uses TRBV2 with TRBJ1-1, with D hard to call. The CDR3 runs 14 residues. Germline V lookup: CDR1 SNHLY, CDR2 FYNNEI. Deletions cut 10 bases from V and 0 bases from J, with 15 bases between. The CDR3 coding sequence is TGTGCCATTCCACTACGACGGGTGAACACTGAAGCTTTCTTT. It encodes CAIPLRRVNTEAFF.

The sample holds one count of this clone. For the CDR3, the DNA is TGTGCCAGCAGCTACCTCAACAGGGGGCTCTCCTACGAGCAGTACTTC. Translated: CASSYLNRGLSYEQYF. V and J are TRBV13 and TRBJ2-7, with 9 nucleotides matching TRBD1. CDR1 is PRHDT and CDR2 is FYEKMQ in the germline V gene (reference sequence). V lost 4 bases and J lost 0; bases outside the gene matches: 7. This CDR3 has 16 amino acids. The full variable domain, with the rest looked up from reference TRBV13 and TRBJ2-7, is AAGVIQSPRHLIKEKRETATLKCYPIPRHDTVYWYQQGPGQDPQFLISFYEKMQSDKGSIPDRFSAQQFSDYHSELNMSSLELGDSALYFCASSYLNRGLSYEQYFGPGTRLTVT.

The CDR3 loop reads CASKEERHSNQPQHF. The DNA for the CDR3 is TGTGCCAGCAAGGAGGAGAGACATAGCAATCAGCCCCAGCATTTT. The J gene is TRBJ1-5, the V gene TRBV2, with D unclear. The V end lost 7 bases, the J end lost 0 bases, and 13 bases lay between the germline ends. The CDR3 is 15 residues long. Germline V lookup: CDR1 SNHLY, CDR2 FYNNEI.

The genes are TRBV3-1 (or the pseudogene TRBV3-2) and TRBJ2-5; TRBD1 matches at 9 bases. With V trimmed by 0 bases and J by 3 bases, 2 bases remained unmatched. CDR3 length: 15 residues. Germline loops: CDR1 LGHDT, CDR2 YNNKEL (reference sequence). The DNA of the CDR3 is TGTGCCAGCAGCCAAGAGCGGACAGGGGAAGAGACCCAGTACTTC. It yields the protein CASSQERTGEETQYF.

V gene TRBV5-1 combines with J gene TRBJ1-6; 8 bases line up with TRBD1. V lost 3 bases and J lost 8; bases outside the gene matches: 4. The CDR3 spans 14 residues. Germline V CDR1 and CDR2: SGHRS, YFSETQ. The CDR3 DNA is TGCGCCAGCAGCTCGGTACAGGGGGATTCACCCCTCCACTTT. Its protein is CASSSVQGDSPLHF.

This clone was detected many times. The rearrangement joins TRBV4-1 to TRBJ1-3; D perhaps matches TRBD1 (6 bases). With 4 bases removed from V and 4 bases from J, the gap between germline ends came to 17 bases. The CDR3 is made up of 16 amino acids. Germline CDR1 and CDR2: MGHRA and YSYEKL. In DNA form, the CDR3 reads TGCGCCAGCAGCCTCCCGGGGGGGCGTCTAGGAAACACCATATATTTT. Translation gives CASSLPGGRLGNTIYF.

The V and J genes are TRBV6-6 and TRBJ1-3, with 11 bases identical to TRBD1. Germline V CDR1 and CDR2: MNHNY, SVGAGI (reference sequence). The V gene end was trimmed by 5 bases and the J gene end by 5 bases; junction bases not matched to a gene: 11. This CDR3 is built from 17 residues. The CDR3 is CASSPTFGQGARNTIYF. The CDR3 nucleotides are TGTGCCAGCAGTCCTACCTTCGGACAGGGGGCAAGAAACACCATATATTTT.

The chain combines TRBV5-1 with TRBJ1-2, with 8 bases identical to TRBD1. V trimming: 4 bases; J trimming: 3 bases; junction bases outside the gene matches: 8. The germline V gene encodes CDR1 SGHRS and CDR2 YFSETQ. The CDR3 length is 15 residues. Written as DNA, the CDR3 is TGCGCCAGCAGCACGGGGACAGGACAAGACTATGGCTACACCTTC. This codes for CASSTGTGQDYGYTF.

On this clone itself: A read error may be the cause here, since a much bigger clone is one base away. The chain carries TRBV3-1 (or the pseudogene TRBV3-2) and TRBJ2-7; 8 bases align to TRBD1. Germline trimming cut 4 bases from V and 4 bases from J; bases unmatched to any gene: 0. The germline CDR1 and CDR2 sequences are LGHDT and YNNKEL (reference sequence). CDR3 length: 12 amino acids. The CDR3 loop is CASSRTGYEQYF. The CDR3 DNA reads as TGTGCCAGCAGCCGGACAGGGTACGAGCAGTACTTC.

This clone was detected only a few times. This chain joins TRBV9 and TRBJ2-1, with TRBD1 matching over 7 bases. The CDR3 spans 14 residues. J was trimmed by 10 bases and V by 3 bases; bases with no gene match: 10. Germline CDR1 SGDLS, CDR2 YYNGEE. The CDR3 loop is CASSAGQLRDEQFF. In DNA form, the CDR3 reads TGTGCCAGCAGCGCGGGACAGCTGAGGGACGAGCAGTTCTTC.

In DNA, the CDR3 is TGTGCCAGCAGTTCGGGGGACGGGGTCTACGAGCAGTACTTC. Protein sequence: CASSSGDGVYEQYF. This rearrangement joins TRBV28 to TRBJ2-7, with a tentative D call TRBD2 (6 bases). V dropped 4 bases and J dropped 3 bases, with 13 bases sitting between them. Germline CDR1 reads MDHEN; CDR2 reads SYDVKM. The CDR3 is 14 amino acids. The whole variable domain, remainder taken from reference TRBV28 and TRBJ2-7, is DVKVTQSSRYLVKRTGEKVFLECVQDMDHENMFWYRQDPGLGLRLIYFSYDVKMKEKGDIPEGYSVSREKKERFSLILESASTNQTSMYLCASSSGDGVYEQYFGPGTRLTVT.

The V gene is TRBV7-9, the J gene TRBJ1-1; TRBD1 is a possible D gene (6 bases). Trimming stripped 3 bases from V and 4 bases from J, with 12 bases between. This CDR3 is 14 amino acids long. Germline V CDR1 and CDR2: SEHNR, FQNEAQ (reference sequence). In nucleotides, the CDR3 is TGTGCCAGCAGCTTGGGGGACATCGGCACTGAAGCTTTCTTT. Encoded protein: CASSLGDIGTEAFF.

This chain connects TRBV4-2 to TRBJ1-5; D is unclear. The germline gives CDR1 LGHNA, CDR2 YNFKEQ. The CDR3 covers 14 residues. With 1 base removed from V and 4 bases from J, the gap between germline ends came to 8 bases. The CDR3 bases are TGTGCCAGCAGCCAAGTAATCAGAAATCAGCCCCAGCATTTT. It yields the protein CASSQVIRNQPQHF.

The V gene is TRBV6-2 or TRBV6-3, the J gene TRBJ1-5; 10 bases align to TRBD1. V was clipped by 5 bases and J by 1 base; unmatched bases: 5. Germline V gene sequence: CDR1 MNHEY, CDR2 SVGEGT. CDR3 length: 16 amino acids. This CDR3 reads CASSLGTGDSNQPQHF. The CDR3 coding sequence is TGTGCCAGCAGTCTTGGGACAGGGGACAGCAATCAGCCCCAGCATTTT.

The rearrangement links TRBV2 to TRBJ2-3; 14 bases line up with TRBD2. This CDR3 has 16 amino acids. Germline lookup yields CDR1 SNHLY and CDR2 FYNNEI. V trimming: 5 bases; J trimming: 5 bases; junction bases outside the gene matches: 6. In nucleotides, the CDR3 is TGTGCCAGCAGTCGACTAGCGGGGGGGCCAATAGATACGCAGTATTTT. This sequence encodes CASSRLAGGPIDTQYF.

The chain uses TRBV7-2 and TRBJ1-6; 7 bases align to TRBD1. Germline CDR1 is SGHTA and CDR2 is FQGNSA. The CDR3 sequence is 15 residues long. J gave up 7 bases and V 5 bases, and 8 bases lay outside the gene matches. In DNA form, the CDR3 reads TGTGCCAGCAGCCTTGACAGGGCGGCCAATTCACCCCTCCACTTT. It codes for CASSLDRAANSPLHF.

The genes are TRBV2 and TRBJ2-1, with 12 bases matching TRBD2. Germline V gene lookup returns CDR1 SNHLY and CDR2 FYNNEI. V dropped 0 bases and J dropped 10; count of bases not matched to a gene: 4. The CDR3 spans 15 residues. The CDR3 loop is CASSEALAGGLEQFF. In nucleotides, the CDR3 is TGTGCCAGCAGTGAAGCACTAGCGGGGGGTCTAGAGCAGTTCTTC.

The rearrangement uses TRBV27 and TRBJ1-2, with D possibly matching TRBD1 (5 bases). Trimming shortened V by 9 bases and J by 4 bases, and 15 bases separated the two germline ends. The CDR3 is 13 amino acids. Germline CDR1 reads MNHEY; CDR2 reads SMNVEV (reference sequence). CDR3 nucleotide sequence: TGTGCCAGTGTAGGGAGGGGAGGCTATGGCTACACCTTC. Its translation is CASVGRGGYGYTF.

Of note for this clone: Other DNA sequences within the sample encode an identical CDR3. V is TRBV12-3 or TRBV12-4 and J is TRBJ1-3; D remains unclear. The CDR3 runs to 13 residues. V gave up 4 bases and J gave up 0 bases, with 4 bases separating them. The CDR3 loop is CASSSSSGNTIYF. The CDR3 DNA reads TGTGCCAGCAGTTCCAGCTCTGGAAACACCATATATTTT.

The V and J genes are TRBV19 and TRBJ2-3, with TRBD2 matching over 7 bases. The CDR3 has 15 residues. The germline V gene has CDR1 LNHDA and CDR2 SQIVND (reference sequence). V shed 7 bases and J 2 bases; nucleotides not matched to a gene: 9. CDR3 amino acids: CASTPRAGLTDTQYF. The CDR3 bases are TGTGCCAGTACCCCCCGAGCGGGGCTCACAGATACGCAGTATTTT.